A single sample gave rise to the 15 T cell receptor beta chains below, sequenced in a study of T cells in Graves' hyperthyroidism and ophthalmopathy. Amplified TCR beta CDR3 regions derived from RNA transcripts. Primed by the HTBI set, a first-round RT-PCR was run on the TCR CDR3. TCRdb re-derived calls from the multiplex PCR reads in MiXCR, one entry per CDR3 protein. The sample consists of about 460,000 distinct CDR3 sequences, around a fifth of them appearing once. Sequencing was done on a sample of blood. These TCRs come from a woman aged 70-85 years with Graves' ophthalmopathy.

This clonotype was seen a few times. The genes are TRBV20-1 and TRBJ2-4; TRBD2 matches 7 bases. The CDR3 has 14 amino acids. The V gene end was trimmed by 3 bases and the J gene end by 6 bases; junction bases not matched to a gene: 8. Germline lookup yields CDR1 DFQATT and CDR2 SNEGSKA (reference sequence). CDR3 protein: CSASGYGGGNIQYF. The CDR3, as DNA: TGCAGTGCTAGTGGATATGGGGGGGGAAACATTCAGTACTTC.

This clonotype was counted between two and nine times. J is TRBJ2-1 and V is TRBV7-8, with a possible D match to TRBD1 (5 bases). The length of the CDR3 is 12 residues. CDR1 and CDR2 from the germline V gene are SGHVS and FQNEAQ. V was clipped by 3 bases and J by 9 bases, with 9 bases between them. CDR3 protein: CASSLSQGEQFF. The DNA for the CDR3 is TGTGCCAGCAGCTTGAGTCAGGGTGAGCAGTTCTTC. Combining the CDR3 with reference TRBV7-8 and TRBJ2-1 gives the whole variable domain GAGVSQSPRYKVAKRGQDVALRCDPISGHVSLFWYQQALGQGPEFLTYFQNEAQLDKSGLPSDRFFAERPEGSVSTLKIQRTQQEDSAVYLCASSLSQGEQFFGPGTRLTVL.

This clonotype was seen only a few times. The chain couples TRBV7-9 to TRBJ2-5; TRBD2 aligns across 11 bases. CDR1 and CDR2 (germline): SEHNR, FQNEAQ (reference sequence). The J segment lost 1 base and the V segment lost 1 base, leaving 2 bases of the junction unmatched. This CDR3 is 16 amino acids long. The CDR3 sequence: CASSLGTSGFQETQYF. The CDR3 coding sequence is TGTGCCAGCAGCTTAGGGACTAGCGGGTTCCAAGAGACCCAGTACTTC.

The table lists this clonotype with a few counts. J is TRBJ2-5 and V is TRBV29-1, with D unclear. This CDR3 has 13 residues. V lost 3 bases and J lost 1, with 9 bases in between. Germline V gene data show CDR1 as SQVTM and CDR2 as ANQGSEA. DNA of the CDR3: TGCAGCGTTGATTTGTGGGGCCAAGAGACCCAGTACTTC. Protein product: CSVDLWGQETQYF. The full variable domain, in which reference TRBV29-1 and TRBJ2-5 provide the parts outside the CDR3, is SAVISQKPSRDICQRGTSLTIQCQVDSQVTMMFWYRQQPGQSLTLIATANQGSEATYESGFVIDKFPISRPNLTFSTLTVSNMSPEDSSIYLCSVDLWGQETQYFGPGTRLLVL.

In its sample, this clonotype was seen a few times. The V and J genes are TRBV7-6 and TRBJ1-5; 7 positions match TRBD1. The CDR3 is 15 amino acids. Germline lookup yields CDR1 SGHVS and CDR2 FNYEAQ. V gave up 4 bases and J gave up 0 bases; unmatched junction bases: 3. CDR3 sequence (DNA): TGTGCCAGCAGCTCGGGACAGCATAGCAATCAGCCCCAGCATTTT. Amino acids: CASSSGQHSNQPQHF.

This chain uses TRBV7-9 with TRBJ2-1, with a tentative D call TRBD2 (5 bases). The CDR3 consists of 17 residues. Germline V CDR1 and CDR2: SEHNR, FQNEAQ (reference sequence). Trimming pared 5 bases from V and 0 bases from J, leaving 17 bases between. The CDR3 sequence is CASSPLRGKSSYNEQFF. CDR3 bases: TGTGCCAGCAGCCCTCTCCGGGGAAAGAGCTCCTACAATGAGCAGTTCTTC.

This clonotype was found a few times. The chain is built from TRBV20-1 and TRBJ2-1; 11 bases agree with TRBD2. Germline CDR1 is DFQATT and CDR2 is SNEGSKA (reference sequence). This CDR3 spans 16 amino acids. With 5 bases clipped from V and 8 bases from J, the junction kept 14 bases outside the gene matches. As DNA, the CDR3 is TGCAGTGCTCTAACTCCGACTAGCGGGATCGGTCATGAGCAGTTCTTC. This codes for CSALTPTSGIGHEQFF.

The rearrangement links TRBV5-6 to TRBJ1-6; 9 bases align to TRBD1. The CDR3 has 16 residues. V dropped 2 bases and J dropped 4; count of bases not matched to a gene: 4. Germline V gives CDR1 SGHDT, CDR2 YYEEEE. The DNA for the CDR3 is TGTGCCAGCAGCTTCGGACAGGGGTTTTATAATTCACCCCTCCACTTT. Amino acid sequence: CASSFGQGFYNSPLHF.

The chain employs TRBV18 and TRBJ2-1; the D is unclear. The CDR3 extends over 13 amino acids. V was clipped by 3 bases and J by 6 bases, with 9 bases between them. The germline gives CDR1 KGHSH, CDR2 LQKENI. CDR3 bases: TGTGCCAGCTCACCTCAACAGACCAATGAGCAGTTCTTC. This encodes CASSPQQTNEQFF.

This clonotype came up a few times. The rearrangement joins TRBV20-1 to TRBJ2-1; TRBD1 matches at 10 bases. Germline trimming cut 1 base from V and 7 bases from J; bases unmatched to any gene: 7. The CDR3 has 15 amino acids. The germline V gene encodes CDR1 DFQATT and CDR2 SNEGSKA (reference sequence). The CDR3 region is CSARGQGAVVNEQFF. Here the CDR3 DNA reads TGCAGTGCTAGAGGACAGGGGGCGGTCGTTAATGAGCAGTTCTTC.

This chain uses TRBV5-8 with TRBJ1-5, with no clear D. Germline lookup yields CDR1 SGHTS and CDR2 YDEGEE. The CDR3 is 15 residues long. V lost 4 bases and J lost 4, with 15 bases in between. The CDR3 protein is CASSPGSSGNQPQHF. The CDR3 DNA reads TGTGCCAGCAGCCCGGGGTCCTCTGGGAATCAGCCCCAGCATTTT.

The rearrangement uses TRBV19 and TRBJ2-7, with TRBD2 matching 9 bases. V was pared by 3 bases and J by 2 bases, with 5 bases of the junction left unmatched. The germline gives CDR1 LNHDA, CDR2 SQIVND (reference sequence). The CDR3 is 15 residues long. The CDR3 sequence: CASSISLAGTYEQYF. The CDR3 DNA sequence: TGTGCCAGTAGTATCTCCCTAGCGGGGACCTACGAGCAGTACTTC.

Many counts were recorded for this clonotype. The chain employs TRBV28 and TRBJ2-7; 10 nucleotides agree with TRBD2. The CDR3 loop spans 14 amino acids. Germline V gene sequence: CDR1 MDHEN, CDR2 SYDVKM. The junction had 3 bases not matched to a gene; V was cut back by 6 bases and J by 1 base. The CDR3 bases are TGTGCCAGCAGGTCTAGCGGGGGTTCCTACGAGCAGTACTTC. It encodes CASRSSGGSYEQYF.

In its sample, this clonotype was seen many times. This rearrangement joins TRBV11-2 to TRBJ2-7, with 9 bases lining up with TRBD1. V was clipped by 4 bases and J by 6 bases; unmatched bases: 7. CDR1 is SGHAT, CDR2 FQNNGV, per germline. The CDR3 length is 14 residues. The CDR3 region has the DNA TGTGCCAGCAGCTCTTCGGGACAGGGTCCCGAGCAGTACTTC. Encoded protein: CASSSSGQGPEQYF.

The sample holds many counts of this clonotype. The chain joins TRBV7-8 to TRBJ2-7; 11 bases are shared with TRBD2. Germline V lookup: CDR1 SGHVS, CDR2 FQNEAQ. The CDR3 is 16 residues long. V shed 3 bases, J shed 4 bases, and the junction held 8 bases outside the gene matches. CDR3 region: CASSFSLAGVGYEQYF. The CDR3 DNA reads TGTGCCAGCAGCTTCTCACTAGCGGGAGTTGGGTACGAGCAGTACTTC.